This T cell receptor (beta chain) emerged from a study of immune evolution from preneoplasia to lung adenocarcinoma. The data were produced by immunoSEQ multiplex PCR, yet TCRdb's version contains in-frame clones alone and is incomplete. Counted here are around 2,900 clones, about nine tenths occurring once; the ten biggest clones make up 7.5% to 9%. Patient tissue came from resections in Japan or China, 2014–2017. Histologic diagnosis was independently verified by two lung pathologists. The CDR3 loop spans 14 amino acids. The germline gives CDR1 MNHEY, CDR2 SVGAGI. Trimming shortened V by 5 bases and J by 5 bases, and 15 bases separated the two germline ends.

Specimen: FFPE adjacent normal lung tissue. The rearrangement joins TRBV6-5 to TRBJ2-5; D assignment may be TRBD1 or TRBD2 (7 bases each). The source of this sequence is a person aged 55-80 years with lung adenocarcinoma. The CDR3: CASSQGGGSETQYF. The CDR3 nucleotides read TGTGCCAGCAGTCAGGGGGGGGGTTCGGAGACCCAGTACTTC.